This T cell receptor (beta chain) stems from a study of CD8 T cells in ankylosing spondylitis. This clonotype was observed many times. The antigen is not known. An end of the junction differs from the germline gene, which may be a read error. Study conclusions and caveats: Significant enrichment of disease-linked clones was reported in matched ankylosing spondylitis synovial fluid. Disease-linked clones were found to be CD8+ and relatively rare in peripheral blood. Previously reported in reactive arthritis synovial fluid and blood were some of the motif variants. A TCR beta motif of under 10 highly homologous variants seemed to mark ankylosing spondylitis blood.

Germline V lookup: CDR1 SSHAT, CDR2 FNYEAQ (reference sequence). CDR3 length equals 15 residues. It was by quantitative 5'-RACE with molecular barcodes that TCR beta libraries were made. One entry per CDR3 protein results from TCRdb running MiXCR on the 5' RACE reads. The sample lists fewer than 550,000 distinct CDR3 sequences; about 5.2% were seen once. The genes are TRBV7-7 and TRBJ1-4; D uncertain. The TCR comes from a male donor with ankylosing spondylitis. Material: blood, either unsorted or a sorted T cell fraction (not recorded which). CDR3: CASSQSTATNEKLFF. For the CDR3, the DNA is TGTGCTAGCAGCCAGTCGACGGCAACTAATGAAAAACTGTTTTTT.